Detailed here is one T cell receptor beta chain. No antigen is known for it. Assay used: immunoSEQ multiplex PCR; TCRdb lists only in-frame clones, some missing. The sample records hundreds of thousands of clones, roughly 70% being singletons. V lost 1 base to trimming and J lost 2 bases; unmatched junction nucleotides: 8. The V gene's germline CDR1 is LNHDA and CDR2 SQIVND (reference sequence). The CDR3 has 16 amino acids. These data belong to a study of shared clonotypes between healthy human individuals. About the research overall: Each donor contributed plates that comprised three CD4 naive, three CD4 memory, two CD8 naive and one CD8 memory.

Study-wide results and limits: Among non-shared clonotypes, generation probabilities were lower than among those shared by all four donors.

Every one of the donors was a Caucasian adult that lived in Nashville, Tennessee. The clonotype originates from a woman in her twenties or thirties in good health. Sequencing input: memory CD4+ T cells sorted from blood. Subset indicated: CD45RA-negative fraction. V gene TRBV19 combines with J gene TRBJ2-7, with 7 bases identical to TRBD2. CDR3 in amino acids: CASSIGGGRGPYEQYF. The CDR3 DNA is TGTGCCAGTAGTATAGGCGGCGGGAGAGGCCCCTACGAGCAGTACTTC.